Below are 20 T cell receptor beta chains sequenced from a single sample in a study of blood T cell repertoires in COVID-19. Clones were sequenced by immunoSEQ multiplex PCR, and TCRdb holds only the in-frame ones, with some missing. The table includes 130,000 or so clones, around 77% detected once. The specimen was peripheral blood. Receptor source: a human donor in a cohort sampled during active COVID-19.

This clone was detected only a few times. The gene calls are TRBV6-5 and TRBJ2-1, with a tentative D call TRBD2 (7 bases). The CDR3 spans 15 residues. V lost 2 bases, J lost 4 bases, and 12 bases lay in between. The germline CDR1 and CDR2 sequences are MNHEY and SVGAGI. CDR3 DNA sequence: TGTGCCAGCAGTTACGCGGGGGCTGTGTACAATGAGCAGTTCTTC. Amino acids: CASSYAGAVYNEQFF.

The chain employs TRBV5-1 and TRBJ2-7; D is perhaps TRBD2 (6 bases). This CDR3 spans 14 amino acids. Germline V gives CDR1 SGHRS, CDR2 YFSETQ. V lost 0 bases and J 4 bases, leaving 11 bases between the germline ends. In nucleotides, the CDR3 is TGCGCCAGCAGCTTGGCCGGGGCGGGATACGAGCAGTACTTC. As protein: CASSLAGAGYEQYF.

V is TRBV27 and J is TRBJ1-5; no reliable D call. V shed 2 bases and J shed 0 bases, with 8 bases lying between them. The CDR3 is 15 amino acids. Germline CDR1 MNHEY, CDR2 SMNVEV (reference sequence). The CDR3 bases are TGTGCCAGCAGTTTAGGGCCGTATAGCAATCAGCCCCAGCATTTT. Amino acid sequence: CASSLGPYSNQPQHF.

The chain's CDR3 is CASSSWTAPPGNEQYF. In DNA form, the CDR3 reads TGTGCCAGCAGCTCCTGGACAGCCCCCCCAGGCAACGAGCAGTACTTC. This chain links TRBV11-2 with TRBJ2-7; D is possibly TRBD1 (6 bases). Germline CDR1 is SGHAT and CDR2 is FQNNGV. CDR3 length: 16 amino acids. V was cut by 4 bases and J by 5 bases, with 21 bases left in between.

The V and J genes are TRBV11-2 and TRBJ1-2; TRBD1 aligns across 10 bases. V shed 5 bases and J 2 bases; nucleotides not matched to a gene: 11. Germline CDR1 reads SGHAT; CDR2 reads FQNNGV. CDR3 length: 17 residues. For the CDR3, the DNA is TGTGCCAGCAGCCCTTACTCCGACAGGGGGCCCAACTATGGCTACACCTTC. Encoded protein: CASSPYSDRGPNYGYTF.

The chain links TRBV13 to TRBJ2-5; weak D call: TRBD1 (6 bases). Per the germline V gene, CDR1 is PRHDT and CDR2 is FYEKMQ (reference sequence). V lost 7 bases and J 4 bases, leaving 16 bases between the germline ends. This CDR3 contains 14 residues. The CDR3 here is CASKLRGGGETQYF. The CDR3 DNA sequence: TGTGCCAGCAAGCTCAGGGGCGGTGGAGAGACCCAGTACTTC.

This chain joins TRBV10-3 and TRBJ1-2; 9 positions agree with TRBD1. J was trimmed by 4 bases and V by 2 bases; bases with no gene match: 5. The germline CDR1 and CDR2 sequences are ENHRY and SYGVKD. CDR3 length equals 15 residues. CDR3 loop: CAISENRGRGYGYTF. The CDR3 DNA reads as TGTGCCATCAGTGAGAACAGGGGGCGTGGCTATGGCTACACCTTC.

This chain connects TRBV4-1 to TRBJ2-7; 14 bases map to TRBD2. The CDR3 length is 15 residues. The ends lost 1 base at V and 5 bases at J; junction bases unmatched: 1. Germline V gene data show CDR1 as MGHRA and CDR2 as YSYEKL. The CDR3 sequence is CASSQGLAGGNEQYF. CDR3 DNA sequence: TGCGCCAGCAGCCAAGGACTAGCGGGAGGGAACGAGCAGTACTTC.

The chain carries TRBV5-6 and TRBJ2-7, with TRBD2 as a possible D gene (5 bases). CDR3 length equals 16 residues. CDR1 and CDR2 (germline): SGHDT, YYEEEE. V was cut by 0 bases and J by 6 bases, with 19 bases left in between. DNA of the CDR3: TGTGCCAGCAGCTTGGTCTTAGATGGGGAAGGAGGCGAGCAGTACTTC. This translates into CASSLVLDGEGGEQYF.

The chain couples TRBV3-1 (or the pseudogene TRBV3-2) to TRBJ1-1; TRBD1 matches 8 bases. The CDR3 sequence is 15 residues long. Trimming at V came to 1 base and at J to 5 bases, leaving 6 bases not matched to a gene. Per the germline V gene, CDR1 is LGHDT and CDR2 is YNNKEL (reference sequence). CDR3 nucleotide sequence: TGTGCCAGCAGCCAAGTCGGGCACAGGGGGACTGAAGCTTTCTTT. Its protein product is CASSQVGHRGTEAFF.

V is TRBV5-1 and J is TRBJ2-7, with D uncertain. The germline V gene has CDR1 SGHRS and CDR2 YFSETQ. V gave up 0 bases and J gave up 2 bases, with 18 bases separating them. The CDR3 is 17 amino acids. The CDR3 is CASSLVVLDDGAYEQYF. The DNA of the CDR3 is TGCGCCAGCAGCTTGGTGGTCCTAGATGACGGTGCCTACGAGCAGTACTTC.

The chain is built from TRBV27 and TRBJ2-7; D unclear. This CDR3 spans 13 amino acids. Germline CDR1 reads MNHEY; CDR2 reads SMNVEV (reference sequence). Trimming removed 2 bases from V and 3 bases from J, with 8 bases in between. The CDR3 loop is CASSLSRFYEQYF. DNA for the CDR3: TGTGCCAGCAGTTTAAGCCGGTTCTACGAGCAGTACTTC.

This clone was recorded at least ten times. This chain joins TRBV13 and TRBJ2-7, with D tentatively TRBD2 (7 bases). Trimming removed 5 bases from V and 7 bases from J, with 15 bases in between. Germline CDR1 is PRHDT and CDR2 is FYEKMQ (reference sequence). The CDR3 totals 13 residues. The CDR3 spells CASSLGGPVEQYF. CDR3 bases: TGTGCCAGCAGCCTCGGGGGGCCTGTTGAGCAGTACTTC.

This clone was seen repeatedly, ten times or more. This sample also contains other DNA sequences that code for the same CDR3. The V gene is TRBV28, the J gene TRBJ2-7; perhaps TRBD1 as D (5 bases). Trimming pared 5 bases from V and 1 base from J, leaving 6 bases between. This CDR3 is 12 amino acids long. Germline V CDR1 and CDR2: MDHEN, SYDVKM. The CDR3 DNA reads as TGTGCCAGCAGTCAGGGATCCTACGAGCAGTACTTC. Protein product: CASSQGSYEQYF.

This rearrangement joins TRBV4-1 to TRBJ2-7; TRBD2 matches 10 bases. This CDR3 region has 17 residues. CDR1 and CDR2 (germline): MGHRA, YSYEKL. J lost 6 bases, V lost 0 bases, and 11 bases had no gene match. The CDR3 here is CASSQDEAGGPTGEQYF. The CDR3 region has the DNA TGCGCCAGCAGCCAAGACGAAGCGGGGGGGCCTACGGGCGAGCAGTACTTC.

The V call is TRBV7-8, the J call TRBJ2-7, with TRBD2 matching over 8 bases. Losses at the gene ends were 10 bases for V and 3 bases for J; bases not matched to a gene: 5. This CDR3 comprises 12 residues. Germline V CDR1 and CDR2: SGHVS, FQNEAQ. CDR3 in amino acids: CATTSVDYEQYF. DNA for the CDR3: TGTGCCACGACTAGCGTGGACTACGAGCAGTACTTC.

Comment on this clone: The junction does not match germline at one end; this may be a read error. This same CDR3 is encoded by further DNA sequences in the sample. The chain is built from TRBV19 and TRBJ2-5, with 8 positions matching TRBD2. The CDR3 consists of 15 residues. From germline, CDR1 is LNHDA and CDR2 SQIVND (reference sequence). The CDR3 DNA reads as TGTGCCAGTAGTCCCCGGAGCGGGAGAGCAGAGACTCAGTACTTC. This gives the protein CASSPRSGRAETQYF.

The chain employs TRBV11-3 and TRBJ1-1; 11 bases map to TRBD1. This CDR3 has 15 residues. Germline CDR1 SGHNT, CDR2 YENEEA. The junction had 5 bases not matched to a gene; V was cut back by 4 bases and J by 4 bases. CDR3 sequence (DNA): TGTGCCAGCAGCTCCAGGACAGGGGGCGTCACTGAAGCTTTCTTT. Amino acid sequence: CASSSRTGGVTEAFF.

The chain is built from TRBV2 and TRBJ2-1; tentatively, D is TRBD2 (5 bases). In germline, CDR1 is SNHLY, CDR2 FYNNEI. The CDR3 sequence is 13 residues long. The V gene lost 2 bases and the J gene lost 5 bases, with 7 bases spanning the gap. As DNA, the CDR3 is TGTGCCAGCAGTGAATTGGGAGACAATGAGCAGTTCTTC. The encoded protein is CASSELGDNEQFF.

The chain carries TRBV25-1 and TRBJ2-7; D perhaps matches TRBD2 (5 bases). Germline loops: CDR1 MGHDK, CDR2 SYGVNS. V was cut by 1 base and J by 7 bases, with 17 bases left in between. The CDR3 has 15 amino acids. The CDR3 DNA reads TGTGCCAGCAGTGAATTACGGCCCGCTCCGGGGGAGCAGTACTTC. Protein: CASSELRPAPGEQYF.